The 32 T cell receptor beta chains listed next were all sequenced from one sample in a study of T cells after somatic rescue of genetic block. Produced via immunoSEQ multiplex PCR; TCRdb's table is partial and in-frame only. The data hold 110,000 or so clones, with 85% to 95% observed a single time. Input material: peripheral blood mononuclear cells (PBMCs). The origin of the receptors is a woman younger than 30.

This rearrangement joins TRBV2 to TRBJ1-2, with D possibly being TRBD1 (5 bases). Trimming left V 7 bases short and J 3 bases short, with 15 bases between. CDR1 and CDR2 (germline): SNHLY, FYNNEI. CDR3 length: 14 amino acids. The CDR3 loop reads CASTLAGVDYGYTF. CDR3 nucleotide sequence: TGTGCCAGCACACTGGCGGGGGTCGACTATGGCTACACCTTC. Complete variable domain (other parts from reference TRBV2 and TRBJ1-2): EPEVTQTPSHQVTQMGQEVILRCVPISNHLYFYWYRQILGQKVEFLVSFYNNEISEKSEIFDDQFSVERPDGSNFTLKIRSTKLEDSAMYFCASTLAGVDYGYTFGSGTRLTVV.

The chain couples TRBV19 to TRBJ2-2; D ambiguous. Germline V lookup: CDR1 LNHDA, CDR2 SQIVND (reference sequence). There are 14 residues in the CDR3. Between the trimmed V and J ends, which lost 3 bases and 7 bases, there was a span of 12 bases. This chain's CDR3 is CASSISQDIGELFF. CDR3 DNA sequence: TGTGCCAGTAGTATCAGTCAGGATATCGGGGAGCTGTTTTTT.

V usage is TRBV7-2 and J usage is TRBJ2-3; 13 bases fit TRBD2. From germline, CDR1 is SGHTA and CDR2 FQGNSA. The V segment lost 1 base and the J segment 0 bases; nucleotides outside the gene matches: 7. This CDR3 has 19 amino acids. The CDR3 nucleotides are TGTGCCAGCAGCTTAGTGGGACTAGCGGGGCCAACTAGCACAGATACGCAGTATTTT. It translates to CASSLVGLAGPTSTDTQYF.

The chain carries TRBV27 and TRBJ2-3; 12 bases fit TRBD2. Germline V gene sequence: CDR1 MNHEY, CDR2 SMNVEV (reference sequence). This CDR3 contains 18 residues. V gave up 5 bases and J gave up 4 bases; unmatched junction bases: 13. CDR3 loop: CASSPIPRTSGAADTQYF. CDR3 nucleotides: TGTGCCAGCAGTCCCATCCCGAGGACTAGCGGGGCGGCAGATACGCAGTATTTT.

This CDR3 reads CASSQVKGDTQYF. Here the CDR3 DNA reads TGCGCCAGCAGCCAAGTGAAAGGGGATACGCAGTATTTT. This sequence joins TRBV4-3 and TRBJ2-3; D is uncertain. The CDR3 sequence is 13 residues long. Germline V gene lookup returns CDR1 LGHNA and CDR2 YSLEER. Deletions cut 1 base from V and 6 bases from J, with 8 bases between.

The rearrangement uses TRBV30 and TRBJ2-1; no clear D gene. Looked up from germline, CDR1 is GTSNPN and CDR2 is SVGIG (reference sequence). CDR3 size: 14 residues. The ends were cut back, 1 base at V and 0 bases at J, with 7 bases in the middle. The DNA for the CDR3 is TGTGCCTGGAGTGGTCAGATCTCCTACAATGAGCAGTTCTTC. Residues: CAWSGQISYNEQFF.

The chain employs TRBV2 and TRBJ1-5; no clear D. The CDR3 sequence is 12 residues long. Trimming removed 6 bases at V and 9 bases at J, with 12 bases between. Germline V gives CDR1 SNHLY, CDR2 FYNNEI. CDR3 DNA: TGTGCCAGCAGCCGAATAGAGAGGCCCCAGCATTTT. It specifies CASSRIERPQHF.

This rearrangement joins TRBV18 to TRBJ2-5; 8 nucleotides line up with TRBD2. This CDR3 is built from 13 residues. V lost 6 bases and J lost 5; bases outside the gene matches: 5. Germline lookup yields CDR1 KGHSH and CDR2 LQKENI. The CDR3 nucleotides read TGTGCCAGCTCCCCGGGGGGGGCTGAGACCCAGTACTTC. Translated, it gives CASSPGGAETQYF.

The rearrangement uses TRBV12-5 and TRBJ1-2, with D perhaps matching TRBD1 (5 bases). Looked up from germline, CDR1 is LGHNT and CDR2 is FRNRAP. Trimming cost V 6 bases and J 5 bases, with 25 bases left between them. This CDR3 region has 17 residues. CDR3 DNA sequence: TGTGCTAGTGGGGCCGGGGCAGGCGCTCCTCTGCCTTATGGCTACACCTTC. This codes for CASGAGAGAPLPYGYTF.

V and J are TRBV5-1 and TRBJ2-1, with 7 bases matching TRBD1. Germline values: CDR1 SGHRS, CDR2 YFSETQ. The CDR3 runs to 15 residues. Trimming at V came to 1 base and at J to 2 bases, leaving 3 bases not matched to a gene. The CDR3 spells CASSLLTGPYNEQFF. The CDR3 nucleotides read TGCGCCAGCAGCTTGCTGACAGGGCCCTACAATGAGCAGTTCTTC.

This clone was seen a handful of times. V is TRBV6-4 and J is TRBJ2-1; D may be TRBD1 (6 bases). CDR3 length: 16 amino acids. Trimming removed 1 base from V and 0 bases from J, with 10 bases in between. CDR1 and CDR2 (germline): MRHNA, SNTAGT. CDR3 nucleotides: TGTGCCAGCAGTGACTACAGCAGGGGCTCCTACAATGAGCAGTTCTTC. This codes for CASSDYSRGSYNEQFF.

V gene TRBV5-5 combines with J gene TRBJ2-7, with 10 bases fitting TRBD1. Trimming removed 1 base from V and 6 bases from J; junction bases left unmatched: 1. Germline values: CDR1 SGHKS, CDR2 YYEKEE (reference sequence). The CDR3 sequence is 13 residues long. The CDR3 DNA sequence: TGTGCCAGCAGCTTGTGGGACAGGGGCGAGCAGTACTTC. As protein: CASSLWDRGEQYF.

The chain couples TRBV5-6 to TRBJ2-7; TRBD2 aligns across 7 bases. CDR3 size: 16 residues. Unmatched junction bases numbered 12, after V lost 0 bases and J lost 6 bases. The germline gives CDR1 SGHDT, CDR2 YYEEEE. CDR3 DNA sequence: TGTGCCAGCAGCTTGGATCCTAGCGGTATTCCTAGCGAGCAGTACTTC. Protein product: CASSLDPSGIPSEQYF.

CDR3: CASSVAPDRGNTIYF. The CDR3 DNA reads as TGTGCCAGCAGCGTAGCCCCAGACAGGGGAAACACCATATATTTT. The V gene is TRBV9, the J gene TRBJ1-3, with D possibly matching TRBD1 (6 bases). The CDR3 has 15 residues. Trimming pared 0 bases from V and 4 bases from J, leaving 11 bases between. Germline values: CDR1 SGDLS, CDR2 YYNGEE.

The chain couples TRBV5-1 to TRBJ1-1, with 7 positions matching TRBD1. J was trimmed by 0 bases and V by 2 bases; bases with no gene match: 10. Germline CDR1 is SGHRS and CDR2 is YFSETQ. The CDR3 runs to 17 residues. Written as DNA, the CDR3 is TGCGCCAGCAGCTTCATACTCAGGGGGGTCATGAACACTGAAGCTTTCTTT. Protein sequence: CASSFILRGVMNTEAFF.

Note on this clone: One end of the junction is discordant with germline, which a read error may explain. The rearrangement links TRBV7-3 to TRBJ2-2, with D possibly TRBD1 on 6 matching bases. Germline V gene sequence: CDR1 SGHTA, CDR2 FQGTGA. The CDR3 has 13 residues. This CDR3 is CASSSTGSGELFF. DNA for the CDR3: TGTGCTAGCAGCAGCACAGGGTCCGGGGAGCTGTTTTTT.

This clone was counted once. V is TRBV28 and J is TRBJ2-5; D uncertain. V was pared by 5 bases and J by 1 base, with 11 bases between. Germline assignment: CDR1 MDHEN and CDR2 SYDVKM. This CDR3 spans 14 amino acids. The CDR3 DNA sequence: TGTGCCAGCAGTGAAACCGGGTCCCAAGAGACCCAGTACTTC. As protein: CASSETGSQETQYF.

This clone occurred once. V gene TRBV2 combines with J gene TRBJ1-2; a possible D gene is TRBD1 (5 bases). Germline CDR1 and CDR2: SNHLY and FYNNEI. The CDR3 is 12 residues long. The V end was cut by 7 bases, the J end by 4 bases, with 10 bases between. For the CDR3, the DNA is TGTGCCAGCACGCAGGGACTCTATGGCTACACCTTC. It encodes CASTQGLYGYTF.

The chain is built from TRBV19 and TRBJ1-5; the match to TRBD1 covers 9 bases. Germline lookup yields CDR1 LNHDA and CDR2 SQIVND (reference sequence). V was pared by 6 bases and J by 3 bases, with 9 bases of the junction left unmatched. The CDR3 contains 16 residues. The CDR3 region is CASRPQGTGPNQPQHF. Written as DNA, the CDR3 is TGTGCCAGTAGGCCCCAGGGGACAGGGCCCAATCAGCCCCAGCATTTT.

The chain employs TRBV7-9 and TRBJ2-3, with 10 positions matching TRBD2. After removal of 2 bases from V and 5 bases from J, the junction contained 4 bases not matched to a gene. This CDR3 is 15 amino acids long. Per germline, CDR1 SEHNR and CDR2 FQNEAQ (reference sequence). The CDR3 region is CASSLLAGAGDTQYF. CDR3 DNA sequence: TGTGCCAGCAGCTTACTAGCGGGGGCAGGAGATACGCAGTATTTT.

On this clone itself: The sample carries other DNA sequences with the same CDR3. The J gene is TRBJ1-5, the V gene TRBV18; no clear D. The V gene's germline CDR1 is KGHSH and CDR2 LQKENI. The length of the CDR3 is 14 residues. The ends were cut back, 2 bases at V and 4 bases at J, with 9 bases in the middle. The CDR3, as DNA: TGTGCCAGCTCACCATCGGGCGGAAATCAGCCCCAGCATTTT. Translating gives CASSPSGGNQPQHF.

The DNA of the CDR3 is TGTGCCAGCAGCTTATATGGGTTAGAGGGGACTGAAGCTTTCTTT. This sequence encodes CASSLYGLEGTEAFF. The chain carries TRBV7-6 and TRBJ1-1; maybe TRBD1 (5 bases). Germline V gene lookup returns CDR1 SGHVS and CDR2 FNYEAQ. Trimming removed 2 bases from V and 5 bases from J, with 15 bases in between. The CDR3 is made up of 15 amino acids. The whole variable domain, filled in from reference TRBV7-6 and TRBJ1-1, reads GAGVSQSPRYKVTKRGQDVALRCDPISGHVSLYWYRQALGQGPEFLTYFNYEAQQDKSGLPNDRFSAERPEGSISTLTIQRTEQRDSAMYRCASSLYGLEGTEAFFGQGTRLTVV.

This rearrangement joins TRBV10-2 to TRBJ1-1, with no clear D. The CDR3 has 14 amino acids. In germline, CDR1 is WSHSY, CDR2 SAAADI. Trimming cost V 3 bases and J 0 bases, with 8 bases left between them. Here the CDR3 DNA reads TGCGCCAGCAGTGAACTGGAGGTGAACACTGAAGCTTTCTTT. Residues: CASSELEVNTEAFF.

This chain connects TRBV27 to TRBJ2-1; maybe TRBD1 (6 bases). The germline V and J ends were trimmed by 5 bases and 10 bases, with 12 bases remaining between them. Germline CDR1 and CDR2: MNHEY and SMNVEV (reference sequence). The CDR3 loop spans 12 amino acids. The CDR3 DNA follows: TGTGCCAGCAGTGCCTACAGGGAGGAGCAGTTCTTC. It yields the protein CASSAYREEQFF.

The count of this clone is one. V usage is TRBV25-1 and J usage is TRBJ1-4, with 8 bases that match TRBD1. The V and J ends lost 3 bases and 8 bases, in that order; junction bases with no gene match: 8. This CDR3 is 15 amino acids long. Germline CDR1 and CDR2: MGHDK and SYGVNS. The CDR3 region is CASSDPGQADEKLFF. CDR3 bases: TGTGCCAGCAGTGACCCGGGACAGGCCGACGAAAAACTGTTTTTT.

The V gene is TRBV5-6, the J gene TRBJ2-3, with D perhaps TRBD1 or TRBD2 (6 bases each). V gave up 3 bases and J gave up 3 bases, with 17 bases separating them. The CDR3 runs to 16 residues. Germline-derived CDR1 and CDR2 are SGHDT and YYEEEE. The CDR3 DNA reads TGTGCCAGCAGCTCTAGGGGGGATTGGGGTACAGATACGCAGTATTTT. This translates into CASSSRGDWGTDTQYF.

This clone was observed a single time. DNA of the CDR3: TGCGCCAGCAGCCAACCCCGGGGCGGGTCGGGAAACAATGAGCAGTTCTTC. This codes for CASSQPRGGSGNNEQFF. V is TRBV4-1 and J is TRBJ2-1, with D possibly being TRBD1 or TRBD2 (5 bases each). The CDR3 is 17 amino acids. V was shortened by 2 bases and J by 5 bases, with 19 bases between the two germline ends. CDR1 is MGHRA and CDR2 is YSYEKL in the germline V gene.

The chain combines TRBV10-1 with TRBJ1-5; possible D gene TRBD1, 5 bases. Trimming took off 6 bases at V and 1 base at J, with 13 bases between the two ends. Germline V gives CDR1 WNHNN, CDR2 SYGVQD (reference sequence). The CDR3 is 15 amino acids. CDR3 protein: CASRANRQSNQPQHF. CDR3 nucleotides: TGCGCCAGCAGGGCGAACCGACAGAGCAATCAGCCCCAGCATTTT.

The V and J genes are TRBV7-9 and TRBJ2-7, with 8 bases matching TRBD1. Germline lookup yields CDR1 SEHNR and CDR2 FQNEAQ (reference sequence). The CDR3 has 16 amino acids. Unmatched junction bases numbered 15, after V lost 5 bases and J lost 6 bases. As DNA, the CDR3 is TGTGCCAGCAGCCCCCAACAGGGGGAAGCGCGGCGCGAGCAGTACTTC. Translating it yields CASSPQQGEARREQYF. Looking up the rest from reference TRBV7-9 and TRBJ2-7 gives the full variable domain: DTGVSQNPRHKITKRGQNVTFRCDPISEHNRLYWYRQTLGQGPEFLTYFQNEAQLEKSRLLSDRFSAERPKGSFSTLEIQRTEQGDSAMYLCASSPQQGEARREQYFGPGTRLTVT.

A single count supports this clone. The rearrangement uses TRBV9 and TRBJ1-6; no clear D. CDR1 SGDLS and CDR2 YYNGEE come from the germline V gene. The V and J ends lost 6 bases and 7 bases respectively, with 11 bases between them. The CDR3 loop spans 13 amino acids. In DNA, the CDR3 is TGTGCCAGCACCCCTGCGTTGAATTCACCCCTCCACTTT. Residues: CASTPALNSPLHF.

The chain couples TRBV27 to TRBJ2-7; 10 bases map to TRBD1. Germline CDR1 MNHEY, CDR2 SMNVEV (reference sequence). V was clipped by 2 bases and J by 3 bases; unmatched bases: 10. The CDR3 has 17 residues. CDR3 residues: CASSLLGLRDRGYEQYF. CDR3 nucleotide sequence: TGTGCCAGCAGTTTACTGGGCCTCCGGGACAGGGGCTACGAGCAGTACTTC.

This rearrangement joins TRBV7-2 to TRBJ2-7, with no clear D. The V end was cut by 4 bases, the J end by 2 bases, with 12 bases between. Germline V gene data show CDR1 as SGHTA and CDR2 as FQGNSA. The CDR3 extends over 14 amino acids. This chain's CDR3 is CASSSRLTPYEQYF. DNA for the CDR3: TGTGCCAGCAGCTCACGTTTGACCCCCTACGAGCAGTACTTC.